These 18 T cell receptor beta chains were sequenced from one sample in a study of blood T cell repertoires in COVID-19. Produced via immunoSEQ multiplex PCR; TCRdb's table is partial and in-frame only. The sample contains some 350,000 clones, 75% to 90% of which appear only once. Sequencing was done on a sample of PBMCs or T cells enriched from blood (not recorded which). The receptors here all came from a man between 18 and 35 years old who had recovered from COVID-19.

This chain joins TRBV20-1 and TRBJ2-1, with D unclear. The CDR3 sequence is 12 residues long. V lost 3 bases to trimming and J lost 6 bases, with 9 bases between them. The germline CDR1 and CDR2 sequences are DFQATT and SNEGSKA (reference sequence). The CDR3 nucleotides read TGCAGTGCTAGTTACTCGCTCAATGAGCAGTTCTTC. Amino acids: CSASYSLNEQFF.

In DNA, the CDR3 is TGTGCCAGCAGCGCCAGAGACAGGGGGAACTATGGCTACACCTTC. Translation: CASSARDRGNYGYTF. This chain connects TRBV9 to TRBJ1-2; 9 bases are shared with TRBD1. The CDR3 loop spans 15 amino acids. With V trimmed by 3 bases and J by 2 bases, 5 bases remained unmatched. Germline CDR1 is SGDLS and CDR2 is YYNGEE.

The chain has TRBV11-2 and TRBJ2-4, with 7 bases fitting TRBD2. The CDR3 sequence is 13 residues long. Germline CDR1 reads SGHAT; CDR2 reads FQNNGV. After removal of 3 bases from V and 5 bases from J, the junction contained 1 base not matched to a gene. CDR3 loop: CASSLGGENIQYF. DNA of the CDR3: TGTGCCAGCAGCTTGGGGGGGGAAAACATTCAGTACTTC.

This chain joins TRBV9 and TRBJ2-2; D gene uncertain. The CDR3 contains 15 residues. Looked up from germline, CDR1 is SGDLS and CDR2 is YYNGEE. V was clipped by 4 bases and J by 1 base, with 11 bases between them. The CDR3 region has the DNA TGTGCCAGCAGCCCCCGGCGACAGAACACCGGGGAGCTGTTTTTT. Protein product: CASSPRRQNTGELFF. Drawing the rest from reference TRBV9 and TRBJ2-2, the complete variable domain is DSGVTQTPKHLITATGQRVTLRCSPRSGDLSVYWYQQSLDQGLQFLIQYYNGEERAKGNILERFSAQQFPDLHSELNLSSLELGDSALYFCASSPRRQNTGELFFGEGSRLTVL.

The J gene is TRBJ2-1, the V gene TRBV7-6; 15 bases align to TRBD2. The V gene end was trimmed by 4 bases and the J gene end by 15 bases; junction bases not matched to a gene: 7. The CDR3 is 14 amino acids. Germline V gene lookup returns CDR1 SGHVS and CDR2 FNYEAQ. DNA of the CDR3: TGTGCCAGCAGCTCCGGACTAGCGGGGGGGATCTTGTTCTTC. It specifies CASSSGLAGGILFF.

This chain uses TRBV28 with TRBJ2-2; TRBD1 matches at 12 bases. V shed 3 bases, J shed 6 bases, and the junction held 5 bases outside the gene matches. CDR3 length equals 16 residues. Per germline, CDR1 MDHEN and CDR2 SYDVKM. The chain's CDR3 is CASSFPGQGAAGELFF. The CDR3 DNA sequence: TGTGCCAGCAGTTTCCCGGGACAGGGGGCTGCCGGGGAGCTGTTTTTT.

In its sample, this clone was seen once. The chain couples TRBV5-4 to TRBJ2-1, with 14 bases matching TRBD2. From germline, CDR1 is SGHNT and CDR2 YYREEE (reference sequence). CDR3 size: 17 residues. The ends lost 2 bases at V and 9 bases at J; junction bases unmatched: 10. This CDR3 reads CASSFRLAGGPGGEQFF. The CDR3 nucleotides are TGTGCCAGCAGCTTCCGACTAGCGGGAGGGCCCGGGGGTGAGCAGTTCTTC.

V and J are TRBV5-1 and TRBJ2-7; D is possibly TRBD2 (6 bases). Germline V gives CDR1 SGHRS, CDR2 YFSETQ. CDR3 length equals 14 residues. Trimming shortened V by 0 bases and J by 2 bases, and 9 bases separated the two germline ends. The CDR3 coding sequence is TGCGCCAGCAGCTTGGTCGGGGAGGCCTACGAGCAGTACTTC. It codes for CASSLVGEAYEQYF.

The rearrangement joins TRBV5-6 to TRBJ2-3; 9 bases are shared with TRBD2. Trimming at V came to 5 bases and at J to 1 base, leaving 5 bases not matched to a gene. CDR1 SGHDT and CDR2 YYEEEE come from the germline V gene. The CDR3 length is 15 residues. In DNA, the CDR3 is TGTGCCAGCAGTCTAGCGGGATACGGCACAGATACGCAGTATTTT. Its protein is CASSLAGYGTDTQYF.

This rearrangement joins TRBV19 to TRBJ1-6; D might be TRBD1 (5 bases). The CDR3 sequence is 15 residues long. The germline gives CDR1 LNHDA, CDR2 SQIVND (reference sequence). The V gene lost 3 bases and the J gene lost 10 bases, with 16 bases spanning the gap. Here the CDR3 DNA reads TGTGCCAGTAGTATCCCCGGGGGACGATACTCACCCCTCCACTTT. Protein: CASSIPGGRYSPLHF. Using reference TRBV19 and TRBJ1-6 for the parts outside the CDR3, the full variable domain is DGGITQSPKYLFRKEGQNVTLSCEQNLNHDAMYWYRQDPGQGLRLIYYSQIVNDFQKGDIAEGYSVSREKKESFPLTVTSAQKNPTAFYLCASSIPGGRYSPLHFGNGTRLTVT.

The chain employs TRBV5-1 and TRBJ2-2, with a tentative D call TRBD1 (5 bases). The length of the CDR3 is 16 residues. Trimming shortened V by 3 bases and J by 4 bases, and 16 bases separated the two germline ends. Per germline, CDR1 SGHRS and CDR2 YFSETQ. The CDR3: CASSWNTGAGTGELFF. CDR3 bases: TGCGCCAGCAGCTGGAATACAGGTGCCGGCACCGGGGAGCTGTTTTTT.

The count of this clone is one. The chain combines TRBV10-1 with TRBJ2-7; 7 bases match TRBD1. Germline assignment: CDR1 WNHNN and CDR2 SYGVQD (reference sequence). The CDR3 is 13 amino acids. V trimming: 6 bases; J trimming: 5 bases; junction bases outside the gene matches: 7. Here the CDR3 DNA reads TGCGCCAGCAGCCGGGACAGCCTCGACGAGCAGTACTTC. It yields the protein CASSRDSLDEQYF.

This chain links TRBV7-3 with TRBJ2-3; possibly TRBD2 for D (5 bases). The V gene lost 5 bases and the J gene lost 2 bases, with 14 bases spanning the gap. The CDR3 loop spans 15 amino acids. Germline lookup yields CDR1 SGHTA and CDR2 FQGTGA. The CDR3 DNA sequence: TGTGCCAGCAGCCGCAACGGACTGATCACAGATACGCAGTATTTT. It codes for CASSRNGLITDTQYF. Together with reference TRBV7-3 and TRBJ2-3, the CDR3 gives the full variable domain: GAGVSQTPSNKVTEKGKYVELRCDPISGHTALYWYRQSLGQGPEFLIYFQGTGAADDSGLPNDRFFAVRPEGSVSTLKIQRTERGDSAVYLCASSRNGLITDTQYFGPGTRLTVL.

The V gene is TRBV7-8, the J gene TRBJ1-3; the D is unclear. CDR3 size: 14 residues. The germline V gene encodes CDR1 SGHVS and CDR2 FQNEAQ. The V gene lost 6 bases and the J gene lost 0 bases, with 9 bases spanning the gap. The CDR3 here is CASSRGISGNTIYF. CDR3 DNA sequence: TGTGCCAGCAGTAGAGGGATCTCTGGAAACACCATATATTTT.

The V call is TRBV11-1, the J call TRBJ1-6, with 7 bases fitting TRBD1. The CDR3 loop spans 14 amino acids. The germline V gene has CDR1 SGHAT and CDR2 FQDESV (reference sequence). V trimming: 5 bases; J trimming: 7 bases; junction bases outside the gene matches: 5. The CDR3 region is CASSTGTENSPLHF. DNA for the CDR3: TGTGCCAGCAGCACCGGGACAGAAAATTCACCCCTCCACTTT.

The rearrangement joins TRBV9 to TRBJ2-7, with D perhaps matching TRBD1 (7 bases). V lost 2 bases and J 5 bases, leaving 20 bases between the germline ends. This CDR3 comprises 16 residues. The germline gives CDR1 SGDLS, CDR2 YYNGEE. This CDR3 reads CASSVYLEQGRNEQYF. As DNA, the CDR3 is TGTGCCAGCAGCGTCTACCTAGAACAGGGGAGGAACGAGCAGTACTTC.

The chain has TRBV7-3 and TRBJ1-6, with D maybe TRBD1 (6 bases). Per germline, CDR1 SGHTA and CDR2 FQGTGA. V dropped 5 bases and J dropped 7 bases, with 12 bases sitting between them. The CDR3 spans 14 residues. The CDR3 reads CASSQGQSNSPLHF. For the CDR3, the DNA is TGTGCCAGCAGCCAAGGACAGTCGAATTCACCCCTCCACTTT. Combining the CDR3 with reference TRBV7-3 and TRBJ1-6 gives the whole variable domain GAGVSQTPSNKVTEKGKYVELRCDPISGHTALYWYRQSLGQGPEFLIYFQGTGAADDSGLPNDRFFAVRPEGSVSTLKIQRTERGDSAVYLCASSQGQSNSPLHFGNGTRLTVT.

This clone was picked up one time. V and J are TRBV3-1 (or the pseudogene TRBV3-2) and TRBJ2-1; maybe TRBD2 (6 bases). The germline V gene has CDR1 LGHDT and CDR2 YNNKEL (reference sequence). Trimming took 0 bases from V and 12 from J, leaving 18 bases between them. CDR3 length: 15 residues. The CDR3 DNA is TGTGCCAGCAGCCAAGATGGAACGGAGGGACGGGCGCAGTTCTTC. Its protein product is CASSQDGTEGRAQFF.